This TCR beta chain appears in the sequencing data of a study of T cells after yellow fever vaccination. This clonotype was found a few times. Its antigen is unidentified. A universal primer site and UMIs were added as TCR cDNA was made by 5'RACE template switching. TCRdb passed the 5' RACE reads through MiXCR, listing each CDR3 protein once. The profile shows 300,000 to 350,000 distinct CDR3 sequences, about 10% of them singletons. Whole-study results and caveats: The study noted that FACS-sorted repertoires could contain abundant clonotypes contaminating from the bulk population.

Germline V gene sequence: CDR1 DFQATT, CDR2 SNEGSKA (reference sequence). The CDR3 covers 14 residues. The V and J ends lost 1 base and 8 bases, in that order; junction bases with no gene match: 7. The input for sequencing was CD4+ T cells sorted from PBMCs, taken 45 days after the yellow fever booster vaccination. This rearrangement joins TRBV20-1 to TRBJ1-2; 10 nucleotides match TRBD1. The receptor was isolated from a man in his late teens or twenties who received the YFV17D yellow fever vaccine. The CDR3 coding sequence is TGCAGTGCTAGAGGACAGGGGGCCGGCGGGGGCTACACCTTC. This codes for CSARGQGAGGGYTF.